This TCR beta chain was recovered during a study of T cell clones after liver transplantation. Study-level background: Standard immunosuppression, with no induction, continued until 12-24 months after transplant. Draws occurred before transplant, before withdrawal, and after complete or failed withdrawal. Study-wide points: Migration into the graft, not deletion, may explain lost graft donor-reactive T cells.

Data came from immunoSEQ multiplex PCR; TCRdb stores just in-frame clones and leaves some out. The sample lists 70,000 to 95,000 clones, approximately 87% occurring once. The CDR3 runs 14 residues. Trimming shortened V by 4 bases and J by 0 bases, and 10 bases separated the two germline ends. Germline values: CDR1 SGHTA, CDR2 FQGNSA. Points on this clone: Antigen: not known.

The specimen comprised CD4+ T cells from blood, sampled at the 22-month timepoint. The origin of this receptor is a human patient who received a liver transplant. Some T cells may arise from the graft donor. This chain connects TRBV7-2 to TRBJ2-7; D is unclear. CDR3 nucleotide sequence: TGTGCCAGCAGCTCCCCATCCCCCTCCTACGAGCAGTACTTC. Amino acids: CASSSPSPSYEQYF.